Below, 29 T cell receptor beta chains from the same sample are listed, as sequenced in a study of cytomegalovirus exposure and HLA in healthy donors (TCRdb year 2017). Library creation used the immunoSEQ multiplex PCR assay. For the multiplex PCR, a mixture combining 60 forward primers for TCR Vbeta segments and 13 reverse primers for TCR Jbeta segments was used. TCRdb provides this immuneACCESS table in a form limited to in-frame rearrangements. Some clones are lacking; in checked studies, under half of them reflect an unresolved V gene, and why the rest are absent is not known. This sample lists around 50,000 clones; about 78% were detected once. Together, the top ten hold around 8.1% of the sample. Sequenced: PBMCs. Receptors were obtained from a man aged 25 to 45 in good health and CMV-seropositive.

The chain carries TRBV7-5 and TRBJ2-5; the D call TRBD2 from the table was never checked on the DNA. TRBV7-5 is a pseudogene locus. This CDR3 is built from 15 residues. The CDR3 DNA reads TGTGTCAGAAGCTTAGCGCAGCGCCTCCAAGAGACCCAGTACTTC. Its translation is CVRSLAQRLQETQYF.

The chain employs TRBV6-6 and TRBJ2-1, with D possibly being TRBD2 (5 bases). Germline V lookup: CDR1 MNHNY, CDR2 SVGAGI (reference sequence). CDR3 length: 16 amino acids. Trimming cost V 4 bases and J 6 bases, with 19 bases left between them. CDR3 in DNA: TGTGCCAGCAGTTCCGACCGACGGGGATTAGGCAATGAGCAGTTCTTC. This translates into CASSSDRRGLGNEQFF.

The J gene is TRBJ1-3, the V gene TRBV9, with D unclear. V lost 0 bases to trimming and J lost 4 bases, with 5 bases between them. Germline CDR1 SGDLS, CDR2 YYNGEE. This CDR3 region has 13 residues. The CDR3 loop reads CASSVGGGNTIYF. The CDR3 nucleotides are TGTGCCAGCAGCGTAGGCGGCGGAAACACCATATATTTT.

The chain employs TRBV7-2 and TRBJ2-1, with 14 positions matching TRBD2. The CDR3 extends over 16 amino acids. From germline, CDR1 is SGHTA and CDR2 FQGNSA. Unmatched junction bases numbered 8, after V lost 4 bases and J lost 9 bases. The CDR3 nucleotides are TGTGCCAGCAGCTCCAGACTAGCGGGGGGGAAGGGTGAGCAGTTCTTC. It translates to CASSSRLAGGKGEQFF.

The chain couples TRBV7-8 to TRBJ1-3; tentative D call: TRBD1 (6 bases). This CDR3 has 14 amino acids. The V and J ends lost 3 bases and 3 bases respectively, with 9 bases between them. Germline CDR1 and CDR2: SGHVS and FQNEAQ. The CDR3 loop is CASSFDRFGNTIYF. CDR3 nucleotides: TGTGCCAGCAGCTTTGACAGGTTTGGAAACACCATATATTTT. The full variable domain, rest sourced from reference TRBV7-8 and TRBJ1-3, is GAGVSQSPRYKVAKRGQDVALRCDPISGHVSLFWYQQALGQGPEFLTYFQNEAQLDKSGLPSDRFFAERPEGSVSTLKIQRTQQEDSAVYLCASSFDRFGNTIYFGEGSWLTVV.

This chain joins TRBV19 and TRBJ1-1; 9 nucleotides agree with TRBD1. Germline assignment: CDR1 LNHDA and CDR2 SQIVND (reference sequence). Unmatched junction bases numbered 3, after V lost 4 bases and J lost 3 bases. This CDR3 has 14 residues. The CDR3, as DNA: TGTGCCAGTAGTAAGACAGGGGGGTACACTGAAGCTTTCTTT. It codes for CASSKTGGYTEAFF.

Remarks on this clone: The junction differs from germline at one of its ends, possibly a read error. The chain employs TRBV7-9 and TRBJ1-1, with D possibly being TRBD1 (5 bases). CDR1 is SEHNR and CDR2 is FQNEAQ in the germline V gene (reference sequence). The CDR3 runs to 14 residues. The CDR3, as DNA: TGTTCCAGCAGCTTAGATGGAAGGGGCACTGAAGCTTTCTTT. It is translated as CSSSLDGRGTEAFF.

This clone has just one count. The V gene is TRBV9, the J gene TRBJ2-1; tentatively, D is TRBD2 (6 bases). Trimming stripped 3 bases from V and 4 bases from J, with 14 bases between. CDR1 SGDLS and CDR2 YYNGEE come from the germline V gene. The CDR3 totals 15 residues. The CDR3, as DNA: TGTGCCAGCAGCGGGAGCGTGGCGGGGTACAATGAGCAGTTCTTC. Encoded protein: CASSGSVAGYNEQFF.

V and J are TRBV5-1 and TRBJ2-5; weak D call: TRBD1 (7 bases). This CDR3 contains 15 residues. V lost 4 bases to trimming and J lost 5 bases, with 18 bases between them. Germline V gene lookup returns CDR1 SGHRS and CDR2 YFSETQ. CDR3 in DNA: TGCGCCAGCAGCGATACAGGGGAGGTTCAGGAGACCCAGTACTTC. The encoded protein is CASSDTGEVQETQYF. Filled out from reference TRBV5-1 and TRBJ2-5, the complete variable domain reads KAGVTQTPRYLIKTRGQQVTLSCSPISGHRSVSWYQQTPGQGLQFLFEYFSETQRNKGNFPGRFSGRQFSNSRSEMNVSTLELGDSALYLCASSDTGEVQETQYFGPGTRLLVL.

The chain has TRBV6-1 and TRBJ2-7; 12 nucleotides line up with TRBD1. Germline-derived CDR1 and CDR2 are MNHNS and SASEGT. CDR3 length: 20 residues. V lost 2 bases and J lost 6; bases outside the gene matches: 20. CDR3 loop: CASSERDLRGTGGSRGEQYF. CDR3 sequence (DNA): TGTGCCAGCAGTGAAAGGGATTTGCGGGGGACAGGGGGCTCAAGGGGCGAGCAGTACTTC.

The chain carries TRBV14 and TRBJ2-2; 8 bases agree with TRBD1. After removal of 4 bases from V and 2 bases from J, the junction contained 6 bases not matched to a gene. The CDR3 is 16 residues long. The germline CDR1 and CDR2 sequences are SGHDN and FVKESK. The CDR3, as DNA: TGTGCCAGCAGCCGGCGACAGGGGTTCAACACCGGGGAGCTGTTTTTT. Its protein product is CASSRRQGFNTGELFF.

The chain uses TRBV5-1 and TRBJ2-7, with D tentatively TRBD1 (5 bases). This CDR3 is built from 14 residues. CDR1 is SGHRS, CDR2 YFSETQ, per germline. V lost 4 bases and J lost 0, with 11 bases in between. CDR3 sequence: CASSPVGHSYEQYF. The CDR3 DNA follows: TGCGCCAGCAGCCCAGTCGGACACTCCTACGAGCAGTACTTC.

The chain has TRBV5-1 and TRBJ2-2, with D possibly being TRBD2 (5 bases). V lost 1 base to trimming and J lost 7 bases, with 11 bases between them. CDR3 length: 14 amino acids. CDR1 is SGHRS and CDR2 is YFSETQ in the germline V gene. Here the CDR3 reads CASSLYEGNGELFF. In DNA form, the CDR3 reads TGCGCCAGCAGCTTGTATGAGGGTAACGGGGAGCTGTTTTTT.

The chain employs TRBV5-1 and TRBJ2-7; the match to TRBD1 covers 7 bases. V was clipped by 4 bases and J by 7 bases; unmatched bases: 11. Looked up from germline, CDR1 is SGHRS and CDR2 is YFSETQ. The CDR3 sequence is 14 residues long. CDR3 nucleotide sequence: TGCGCCAGCAGCCTAGATATGACAGGGCGAGAGCAGTACTTC. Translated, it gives CASSLDMTGREQYF.

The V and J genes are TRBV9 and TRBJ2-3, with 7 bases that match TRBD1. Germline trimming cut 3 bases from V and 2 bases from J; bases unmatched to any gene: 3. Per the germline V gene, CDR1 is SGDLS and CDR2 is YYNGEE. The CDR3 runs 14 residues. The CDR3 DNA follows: TGTGCCAGCAGCGAGGGACAGAACACAGATACGCAGTATTTT. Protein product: CASSEGQNTDTQYF.

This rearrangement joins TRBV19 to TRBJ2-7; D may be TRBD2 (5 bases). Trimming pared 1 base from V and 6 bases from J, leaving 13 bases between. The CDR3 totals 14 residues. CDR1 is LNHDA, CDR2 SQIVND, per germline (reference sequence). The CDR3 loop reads CASSIVGEFPEQYF. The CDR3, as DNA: TGTGCCAGTAGTATAGTCGGGGAATTCCCCGAGCAGTACTTC.

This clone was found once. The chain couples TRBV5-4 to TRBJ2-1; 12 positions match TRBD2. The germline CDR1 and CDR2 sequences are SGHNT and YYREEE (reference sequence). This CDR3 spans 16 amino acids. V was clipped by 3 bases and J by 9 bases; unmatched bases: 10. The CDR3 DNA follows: TGTGCCAGCAGCTCGCTAGCGGGAGGGGCCTACGTTGAGCAGTTCTTC. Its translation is CASSSLAGGAYVEQFF. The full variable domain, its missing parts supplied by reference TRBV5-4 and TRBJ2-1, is ETGVTQSPTHLIKTRGQQVTLRCSSQSGHNTVSWYQQALGQGPQFIFQYYREEENGRGNFPPRFSGLQFPNYSSELNVNALELDDSALYLCASSSLAGGAYVEQFFGPGTRLTVL.

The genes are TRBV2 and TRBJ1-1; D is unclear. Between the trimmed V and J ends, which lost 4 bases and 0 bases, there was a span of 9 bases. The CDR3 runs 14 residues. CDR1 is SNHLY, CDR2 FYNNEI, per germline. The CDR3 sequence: CASSATDLNTEAFF. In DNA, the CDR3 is TGTGCCAGCAGTGCAACAGATTTGAACACTGAAGCTTTCTTT.

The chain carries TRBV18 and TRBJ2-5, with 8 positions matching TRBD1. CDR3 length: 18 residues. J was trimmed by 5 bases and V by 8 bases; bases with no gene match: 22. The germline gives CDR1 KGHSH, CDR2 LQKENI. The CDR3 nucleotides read TGTGCCAGCGCCATTAGACCGGGACAGGAGTCCAGGGCGGAGACCCAGTACTTC. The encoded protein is CASAIRPGQESRAETQYF. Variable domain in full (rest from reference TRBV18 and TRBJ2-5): NAGVMQNPRHLVRRRGQEARLRCSPMKGHSHVYWYRQLPEEGLKFMVYLQKENIIDESGMPKERFSAEFPKEGPSILRIQQVVRGDSAAYFCASAIRPGQESRAETQYFGPGTRLLVL.

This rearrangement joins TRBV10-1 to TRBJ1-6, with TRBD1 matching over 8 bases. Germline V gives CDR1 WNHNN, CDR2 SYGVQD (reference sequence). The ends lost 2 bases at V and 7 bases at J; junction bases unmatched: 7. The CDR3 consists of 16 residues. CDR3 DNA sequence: TGCGCCAGCAGTGAGGGCCCGGACAGGGAGAATTCACCCCTCCACTTT. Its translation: CASSEGPDRENSPLHF.

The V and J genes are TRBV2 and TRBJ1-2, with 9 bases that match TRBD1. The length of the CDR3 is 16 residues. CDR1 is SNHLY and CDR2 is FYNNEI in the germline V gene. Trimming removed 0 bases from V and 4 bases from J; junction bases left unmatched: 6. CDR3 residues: CASSEAGTGRVYGYTF. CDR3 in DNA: TGTGCCAGCAGTGAAGCCGGGACAGGGAGAGTCTATGGCTACACCTTC.

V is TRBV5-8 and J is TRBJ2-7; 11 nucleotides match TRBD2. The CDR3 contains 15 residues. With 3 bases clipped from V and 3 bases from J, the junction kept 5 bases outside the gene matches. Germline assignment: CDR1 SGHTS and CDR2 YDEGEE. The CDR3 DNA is TGTGCCAGCAGCTCCCTAGCGGGGGGTTACTACGAGCAGTACTTC. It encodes CASSSLAGGYYEQYF.

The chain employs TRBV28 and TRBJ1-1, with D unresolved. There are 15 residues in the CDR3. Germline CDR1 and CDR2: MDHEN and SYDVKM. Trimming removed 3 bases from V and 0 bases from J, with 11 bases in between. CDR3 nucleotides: TGTGCCAGCAGTTTTAGAAGTATCATGAACACTGAAGCTTTCTTT. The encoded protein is CASSFRSIMNTEAFF.

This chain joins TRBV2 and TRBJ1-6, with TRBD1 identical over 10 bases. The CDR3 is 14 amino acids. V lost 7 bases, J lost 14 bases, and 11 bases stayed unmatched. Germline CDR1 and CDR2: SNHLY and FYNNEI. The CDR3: CASNQGGQGSALHF. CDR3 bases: TGTGCCAGCAACCAAGGGGGACAGGGGTCGGCCCTCCACTTT.

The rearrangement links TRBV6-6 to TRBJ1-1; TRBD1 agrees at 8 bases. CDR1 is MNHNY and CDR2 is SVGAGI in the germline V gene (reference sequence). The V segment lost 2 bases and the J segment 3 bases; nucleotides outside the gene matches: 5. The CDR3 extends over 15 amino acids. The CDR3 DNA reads TGTGCCAGCAGTTACATGACAGGGGAGGACACTGAAGCTTTCTTT. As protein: CASSYMTGEDTEAFF.

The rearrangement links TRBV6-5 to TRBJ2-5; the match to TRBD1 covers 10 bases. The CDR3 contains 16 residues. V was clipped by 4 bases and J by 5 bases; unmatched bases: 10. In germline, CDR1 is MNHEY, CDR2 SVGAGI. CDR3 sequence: CASSSTGQGVRETQYF. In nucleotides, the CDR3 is TGTGCCAGCAGTTCGACCGGACAGGGGGTTCGGGAGACCCAGTACTTC.

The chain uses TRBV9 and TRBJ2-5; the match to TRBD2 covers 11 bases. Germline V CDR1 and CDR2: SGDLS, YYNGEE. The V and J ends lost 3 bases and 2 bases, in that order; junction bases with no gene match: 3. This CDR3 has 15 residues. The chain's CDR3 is CASSASGGNQETQYF. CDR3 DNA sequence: TGTGCCAGCAGCGCTAGCGGGGGGAATCAAGAGACCCAGTACTTC.

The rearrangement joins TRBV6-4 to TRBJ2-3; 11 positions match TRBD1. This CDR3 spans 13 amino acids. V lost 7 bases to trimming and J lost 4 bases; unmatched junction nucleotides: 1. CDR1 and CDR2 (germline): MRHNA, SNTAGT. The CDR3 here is CASKGQGADTQYF. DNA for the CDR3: TGTGCCAGCAAGGGACAGGGGGCAGATACGCAGTATTTT.

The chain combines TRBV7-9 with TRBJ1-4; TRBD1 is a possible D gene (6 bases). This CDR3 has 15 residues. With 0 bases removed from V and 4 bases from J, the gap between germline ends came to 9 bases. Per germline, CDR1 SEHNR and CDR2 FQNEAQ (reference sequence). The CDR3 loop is CASSLAPQGNEKLFF. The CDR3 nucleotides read TGTGCCAGCAGCTTAGCGCCACAGGGTAATGAAAAACTGTTTTTT.